This T cell receptor beta chain was obtained from a study of CXCR3-negative and CXCR3-positive naive CD8 T cells. Notes on the study in general: For CXCR3-positive naive cells, TRB CDR3s were more hydrophobic than those of CXCR3-negative naive cells.

Germline values: CDR1 SEHNR, CDR2 FQNEAQ (reference sequence). The CDR3 is 18 residues long. A note on this clonotype: As yet, its antigen is unknown.

UMI-labeled 5' RACE TRB cDNA libraries were prepared from the cells. TCRdb re-called the 5' RACE reads and gives one entry per CDR3 protein, without DNA. The sample holds around 8,600 distinct CDR3 sequences. Sequencing input: naive CXCR3+ CD8+ T cells from blood. Subset denoted: CD45RO-CCR7+CD27+CD95- naive CD8+ T cells expressing CXCR3 (TNR3+). This clonotype was obtained from a human donor in good health. Some clones in this sample may be carry-over from other donors' samples. The rearrangement uses TRBV7-9 and TRBJ2-2; TCRdb lists TRBD1, though no DNA is available to test this call. The CDR3 is CASSFGDRGLWNTGELFF.